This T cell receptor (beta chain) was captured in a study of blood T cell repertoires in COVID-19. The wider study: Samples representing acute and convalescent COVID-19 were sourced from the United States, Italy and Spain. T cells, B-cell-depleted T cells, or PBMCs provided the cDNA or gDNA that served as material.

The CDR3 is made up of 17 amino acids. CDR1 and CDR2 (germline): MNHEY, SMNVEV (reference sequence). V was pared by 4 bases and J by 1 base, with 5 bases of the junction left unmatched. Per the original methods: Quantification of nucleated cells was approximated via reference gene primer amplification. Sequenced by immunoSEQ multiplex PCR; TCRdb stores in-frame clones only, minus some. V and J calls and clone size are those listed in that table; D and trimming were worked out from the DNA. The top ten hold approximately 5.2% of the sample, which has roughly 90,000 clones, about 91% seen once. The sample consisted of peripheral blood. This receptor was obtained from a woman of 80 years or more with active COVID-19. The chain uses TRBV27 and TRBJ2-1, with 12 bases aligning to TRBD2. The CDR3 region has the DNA TGTGCCAGCAGTTCACCAGGACTAGCGGGATCCTACAATGAGCAGTTCTTC. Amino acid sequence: CASSSPGLAGSYNEQFF.